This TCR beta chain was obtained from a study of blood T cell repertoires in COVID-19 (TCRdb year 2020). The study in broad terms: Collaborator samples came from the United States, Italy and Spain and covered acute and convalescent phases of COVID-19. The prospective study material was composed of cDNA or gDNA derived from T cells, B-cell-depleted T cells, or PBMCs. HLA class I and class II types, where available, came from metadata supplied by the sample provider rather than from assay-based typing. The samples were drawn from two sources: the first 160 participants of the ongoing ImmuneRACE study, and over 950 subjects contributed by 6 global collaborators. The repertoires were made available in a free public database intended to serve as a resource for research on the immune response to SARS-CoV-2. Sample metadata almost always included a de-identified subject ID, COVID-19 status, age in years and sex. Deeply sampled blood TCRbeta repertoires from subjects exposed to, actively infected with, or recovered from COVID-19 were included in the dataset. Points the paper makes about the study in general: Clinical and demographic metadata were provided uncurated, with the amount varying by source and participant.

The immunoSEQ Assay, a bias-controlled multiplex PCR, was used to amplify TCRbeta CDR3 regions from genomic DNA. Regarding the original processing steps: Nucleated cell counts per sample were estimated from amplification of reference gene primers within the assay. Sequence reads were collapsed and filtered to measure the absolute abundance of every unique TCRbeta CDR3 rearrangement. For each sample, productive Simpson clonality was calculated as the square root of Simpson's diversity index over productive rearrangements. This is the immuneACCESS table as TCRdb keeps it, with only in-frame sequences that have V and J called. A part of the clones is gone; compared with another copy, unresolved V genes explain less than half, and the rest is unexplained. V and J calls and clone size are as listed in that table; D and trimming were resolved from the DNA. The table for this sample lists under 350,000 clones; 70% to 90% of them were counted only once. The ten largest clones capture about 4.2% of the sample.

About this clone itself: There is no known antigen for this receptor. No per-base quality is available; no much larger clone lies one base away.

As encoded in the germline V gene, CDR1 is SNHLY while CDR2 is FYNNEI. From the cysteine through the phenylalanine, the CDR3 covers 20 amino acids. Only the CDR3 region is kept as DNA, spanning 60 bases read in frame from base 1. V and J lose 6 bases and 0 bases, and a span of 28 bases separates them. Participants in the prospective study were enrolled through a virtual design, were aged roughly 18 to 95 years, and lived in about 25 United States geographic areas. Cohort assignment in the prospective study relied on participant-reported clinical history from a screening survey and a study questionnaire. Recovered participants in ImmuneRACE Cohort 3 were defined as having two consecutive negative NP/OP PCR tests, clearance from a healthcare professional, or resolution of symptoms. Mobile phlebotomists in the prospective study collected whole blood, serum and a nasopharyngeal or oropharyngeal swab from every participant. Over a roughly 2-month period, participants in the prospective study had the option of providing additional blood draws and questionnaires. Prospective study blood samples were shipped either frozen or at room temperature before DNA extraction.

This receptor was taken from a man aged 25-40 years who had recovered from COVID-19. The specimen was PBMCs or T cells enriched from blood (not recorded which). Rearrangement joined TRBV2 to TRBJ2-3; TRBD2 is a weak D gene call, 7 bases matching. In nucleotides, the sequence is TGTGCCAGCAGGGCCGGGGGGCGGAAAAATTTAATAGCTAGCACAGATACGCAGTATTTT. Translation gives CASRAGGRKNLIASTDTQYF.